The clone carrying this T cell receptor (beta chain) has only one observation. The antigen is undetermined. This sample was included in a study of cytomegalovirus exposure and HLA in healthy donors. Study results and caveats: The classifier was said to identify cytomegalovirus status with high specificity and sensitivity. In vitro assays verified that three CMV-associated chains recognized CMV antigens specifically. The tendency of first-cohort TCR clusters to co-occur in the 120 or so validation repertoires emerged from a later analysis.

Separation from the roughly 670-subject first cohort characterized the roughly 120-subject validation cohort, to which the donors belonged. TCRdb's table, derived via immunoSEQ multiplex PCR, lists solely in-frame clones and lacks some. The sample holds fewer than 400,000 clones, roughly 89% seen once. This clonotype was obtained from a young woman in good health and CMV-seronegative. Sequencing was carried out using PBMCs.

CDR3 residues: CASRGGQGAGGYTF. As DNA, the CDR3 is TGTGCCAGCCGCGGCGGGCAGGGGGCAGGAGGCTACACCTTC. V is TRBV28 and J is TRBJ1-2; TRBD1 matches at 8 bases. The CDR3 extends over 14 amino acids. CDR1 and CDR2 from the germline V gene are MDHEN and SYDVKM. Trimming took 8 bases from V and 8 from J; bases not matched to a gene: 13.